A single sample gave rise to the 20 T cell receptor beta chains below, sequenced in a study of response to subunit inactivated influenza vaccine. One entry per CDR3 protein, called by TCRdb with MiXCR from the RT-PCR reads. The table lists about 530,000 distinct CDR3 sequences, about 11% of them singletons. The sample in question was PBMCs from blood, obtained on the day of vaccination. The receptors here all came from a man aged 50 to 60 who received an inactivated influenza vaccine.

The chain has TRBV19 and TRBJ2-1, with D uncertain. This CDR3 comprises 15 residues. V was trimmed by 3 bases and J by 6 bases, leaving 15 bases between them. Germline V lookup: CDR1 LNHDA, CDR2 SQIVND (reference sequence). CDR3 sequence: CASSINQGIANEQFF. The CDR3, as DNA: TGTGCCAGTAGTATCAACCAAGGGATTGCCAATGAGCAGTTCTTC.

This clonotype was counted at least ten times. The CDR3 sequence: CASSLAPYEQYF. CDR3 nucleotide sequence: TGTGCCAGCAGCTTAGCCCCCTACGAGCAGTACTTC. V usage is TRBV7-9 and J usage is TRBJ2-7; no definite D call. Trimming pared 0 bases from V and 2 bases from J, leaving 2 bases between. In germline, CDR1 is SEHNR, CDR2 FQNEAQ (reference sequence). The CDR3 is 12 amino acids.

This clonotype was counted only a few times. The rearrangement joins TRBV6-2 or TRBV6-3 to TRBJ2-3, with D unresolved. The V end was cut by 2 bases, the J end by 5 bases, with 5 bases between. The V gene's germline CDR1 is MNHEY and CDR2 SVGEGT. The CDR3 totals 12 residues. CDR3 nucleotides: TGTGCCAGCAGTTACCAGATAGATACGCAGTATTTT. It specifies CASSYQIDTQYF.

The chain has TRBV7-2 and TRBJ2-5; D remains ambiguous. Germline V gives CDR1 SGHTA, CDR2 FQGNSA. The V gene lost 5 bases and the J gene lost 5 bases, with 9 bases spanning the gap. The length of the CDR3 is 12 residues. The CDR3 region has the DNA TGTGCCAGCAGCCTCCGCACGGAGACCCAGTACTTC. Protein: CASSLRTETQYF.

This clonotype was recorded many times. The chain uses TRBV27 and TRBJ2-2; the D gene is possibly TRBD2 (5 bases). This CDR3 is built from 14 residues. V dropped 2 bases and J dropped 8 bases, with 12 bases sitting between them. The V gene's germline CDR1 is MNHEY and CDR2 SMNVEV (reference sequence). CDR3 sequence (DNA): TGTGCCAGCAGTTTACGTGCAACGGGAGGGGAGCTGTTTTTT. Encoded protein: CASSLRATGGELFF.

This clonotype was counted between two and nine times. V gene TRBV11-2 combines with J gene TRBJ2-7; 10 nucleotides align to TRBD2. The germline gives CDR1 SGHAT, CDR2 FQNNGV. Trimming removed 5 bases from V and 2 bases from J; junction bases left unmatched: 9. This CDR3 spans 16 amino acids. The CDR3 region has the DNA TGTGCCAGCAGCCCCGCTTTGAGCGGGGGGGCCTACGAGCAGTACTTC. Translated, it gives CASSPALSGGAYEQYF.

This clonotype was found a few times. The CDR3 coding sequence is TGTGCCAGCAGCTTCGAGGTTGCAGGGGTGGAGACCCAGTACTTC. Translating gives CASSFEVAGVETQYF. The rearrangement links TRBV7-8 to TRBJ2-5, with D maybe TRBD1 (6 bases). The CDR3 loop spans 15 amino acids. CDR1 SGHVS and CDR2 FQNEAQ come from the germline V gene. V lost 3 bases, J lost 5 bases, and 16 bases lay in between.

This clonotype was picked up many times. The chain combines TRBV29-1 with TRBJ2-1; 8 bases map to TRBD1. The CDR3 is 16 amino acids. Germline trimming cut 3 bases from V and 0 bases from J; bases unmatched to any gene: 7. Germline V gene lookup returns CDR1 SQVTM and CDR2 ANQGSEA. The CDR3 DNA sequence: TGCAGCGTTGACCGCCCCGACAGGGGCTCCTACAATGAGCAGTTCTTC. Translated: CSVDRPDRGSYNEQFF.

This clonotype was counted ten times or more. The chain joins TRBV18 to TRBJ2-5, with no clear D. With 2 bases removed from V and 5 bases from J, the gap between germline ends came to 9 bases. CDR1 and CDR2 from the germline V gene are KGHSH and LQKENI. The CDR3 loop spans 13 amino acids. CDR3 sequence: CASSPATWETQYF. For the CDR3, the DNA is TGTGCCAGCTCACCAGCCACCTGGGAGACCCAGTACTTC.

The V and J genes are TRBV5-1 and TRBJ2-7; D is possibly TRBD1 or TRBD2 (5 bases each). Trimming shortened V by 3 bases and J by 2 bases, and 21 bases separated the two germline ends. Germline V gene lookup returns CDR1 SGHRS and CDR2 YFSETQ. The CDR3 covers 17 residues. CDR3 in amino acids: CASSWDVSGQSTYEQYF. The CDR3 DNA follows: TGCGCCAGCAGCTGGGACGTTTCCGGTCAGTCAACCTACGAGCAGTACTTC.

This clonotype turned up a few times. The V gene is TRBV7-2, the J gene TRBJ2-3; TRBD1 aligns across 9 bases. This CDR3 region has 15 residues. V lost 5 bases to trimming and J lost 4 bases; unmatched junction nucleotides: 7. Germline loops: CDR1 SGHTA, CDR2 FQGNSA. The CDR3 nucleotides are TGTGCCAGCAGCGCTACAGGGGGCCGGGCAGATACGCAGTATTTT. Protein sequence: CASSATGGRADTQYF.

Ten or more counts support this clonotype. The chain carries TRBV10-1 and TRBJ2-1; TRBD1 agrees at 7 bases. The length of the CDR3 is 13 residues. J gave up 8 bases and V 6 bases, and 7 bases lay outside the gene matches. Germline V lookup: CDR1 WNHNN, CDR2 SYGVQD (reference sequence). CDR3 sequence (DNA): TGCGCCAGCAGCAGGGACAGTCTAGATGAGCAGTTCTTC. Translated: CASSRDSLDEQFF.

The V call is TRBV3-1, the J call TRBJ2-7; the match to TRBD1 covers 8 bases. Germline V gene sequence: CDR1 LGHDT, CDR2 YNNKEL (reference sequence). The length of the CDR3 is 16 residues. V lost 0 bases to trimming and J lost 3 bases; unmatched junction nucleotides: 7. As DNA, the CDR3 is TGTGCCAGCAGCCAAGACCGGGACAGGCGAAACTACGAGCAGTACTTC. Its protein is CASSQDRDRRNYEQYF.

CDR3 in DNA: TGTGCCAGTATTAGTAGGAGAGGATCCTACAATGAGCAGTTCTTC. Its translation is CASISRRGSYNEQFF. The V call is TRBV6-2 or TRBV6-3, the J call TRBJ2-1, with D unresolved. Trimming removed 9 bases from V and 1 base from J, with 16 bases in between. This CDR3 is 15 amino acids long. Per the germline V gene, CDR1 is MNHEY and CDR2 is SVGEGT.

The sample holds a few counts of this clonotype. The junction departs from the called germline gene at one end, perhaps through a read error. The chain recombines TRBV20-1 with TRBJ2-1; TRBD1 matches 12 bases. Germline V gives CDR1 DFQATT, CDR2 SNEGSKA (reference sequence). The CDR3 is 17 residues long. CDR3 sequence: CCARDFGTGGIYNEQFF. The CDR3 DNA reads TGCTGTGCTAGAGATTTCGGGACAGGGGGCATTTACAATGAGCAGTTCTTC.

The J gene is TRBJ2-7, the V gene TRBV4-3; TRBD1 or TRBD2 may be the D gene (5 bases each). CDR1 is LGHNA, CDR2 YSLEER, per germline. The V and J ends lost 0 bases and 2 bases respectively, with 11 bases between them. The CDR3 loop spans 15 amino acids. The CDR3 is CASSQERDPTYEQYF. As DNA, the CDR3 is TGCGCCAGCAGCCAAGAGAGGGACCCGACCTACGAGCAGTACTTC.

The V call is TRBV3-1, the J call TRBJ2-1; 12 nucleotides line up with TRBD2. Germline trimming cut 1 base from V and 2 bases from J; bases unmatched to any gene: 3. The CDR3 spans 17 residues. Germline CDR1 reads LGHDT; CDR2 reads YNNKEL (reference sequence). CDR3 sequence reads: CASSQVSSGRAYNEQFF. The DNA for the CDR3 is TGTGCCAGCAGCCAAGTGTCTAGCGGGAGGGCCTACAATGAGCAGTTCTTC.

This clonotype has more than one count but fewer than ten. The J gene is TRBJ1-3, the V gene TRBV7-9, with D possibly TRBD1 on 5 matching bases. The V end lost 0 bases, the J end lost 0 bases, and 12 bases lay between the germline ends. Looked up from germline, CDR1 is SEHNR and CDR2 is FQNEAQ (reference sequence). CDR3 length: 17 amino acids. CDR3 region: CASSLAGDFGSGNTIYF. CDR3 in DNA: TGTGCCAGCAGCTTAGCGGGGGACTTTGGCTCTGGAAACACCATATATTTT.

This clonotype was detected only a few times. The chain combines TRBV10-1 with TRBJ2-1; no reliable D call. The CDR3 spans 13 residues. V was clipped by 5 bases and J by 4 bases, with 9 bases between them. Per the germline V gene, CDR1 is WNHNN and CDR2 is SYGVQD (reference sequence). The CDR3 loop is CASSLEMYNEQFF. In nucleotides, the CDR3 is TGCGCCAGCAGTCTTGAGATGTACAATGAGCAGTTCTTC.

This chain connects TRBV15 to TRBJ2-7, with 9 bases matching TRBD2. There are 18 residues in the CDR3. Germline lookup yields CDR1 LNHNV and CDR2 YYDKDF (reference sequence). V gave up 5 bases and J gave up 1 base; unmatched junction bases: 15. As DNA, the CDR3 is TGTGCCACCAGCGCAGATATTTGGGCGGGAGGGTATTCCTACGAGCAGTACTTC. This encodes CATSADIWAGGYSYEQYF.